This is a list of T cell receptor beta chains from one sample in a study of control samples from healthy donors and cancer patients. Clones were read by immunoSEQ multiplex PCR, and TCRdb kept only the in-frame ones, dropping some. This table holds 150,000 to 200,000 clones, around nine tenths found once. What was sequenced was blood. The receptors stem from a woman in her twenties or thirties in good health. The CDR3 runs from the conserved cysteine through the conserved F or W. A D gene is named only where the DNA matches it firmly. Some rows have no size entry. The others give once, few or many, or a class for an expanded clone.

v_call: TRBV5-1
d_call: TRBD2
j_call: TRBJ2-5
clone_size: once
cdr3_aa: CASSSARRAGASGSWQETQYF
cdr3_nt: TGCGCCAGCAGCTCGGCTCGGAGGGCAGGGGCGAGCGGGAGTTGGCAAGAGACCCAGTACTTC

v_call: TRBV12-3/TRBV12-4
d_call: NA
j_call: TRBJ2-3
clone_size: NA
cdr3_aa: CASSPRRTDTQYF
cdr3_nt: TGTGCCAGCAGTCCGAGGAGGACTGATACGCAGTATTTT

v_call: TRBV2
d_call: NA
j_call: TRBJ1-4
clone_size: NA
cdr3_aa: CASSELGRKLFF
cdr3_nt: TGTGCCAGCAGTGAACTGGGCCGAAAACTGTTTTTT

v_call: TRBV24-1
d_call: TRBD2
j_call: TRBJ2-5
clone_size: NA
cdr3_aa: CATSAGLAGGPRETQYF
cdr3_nt: TGTGCCACCAGTGCCGGACTAGCGGGAGGGCCTAGAGAGACCCAGTACTTC

v_call: TRBV15
d_call: NA
j_call: TRBJ2-6
clone_size: once
cdr3_aa: CATSYPGTSSSGANVLTF
cdr3_nt: TGTGCCACCAGCTATCCCGGGACCTCCAGCTCTGGGGCCAACGTCCTGACTTTC

v_call: TRBV6-4
d_call: TRBD2
j_call: TRBJ2-2
clone_size: NA
cdr3_aa: CASSDGTSGTGELFF
cdr3_nt: TGTGCCAGCAGTGACGGGACTAGCGGGACCGGGGAGCTGTTTTTT

v_call: TRBV7-9
d_call: NA
j_call: TRBJ1-2
clone_size: NA
cdr3_aa: CASSGPGRRGGYTF
cdr3_nt: TGTGCCAGCAGCGGGCCGGGCCGGAGGGGCGGCTACACCTTC

v_call: TRBV28
d_call: NA
j_call: TRBJ1-2
clone_size: NA
cdr3_aa: CASSLLAGAGGYTF
cdr3_nt: TGTGCCAGCAGTTTATTAGCGGGGGCGGGAGGCTACACCTTC

v_call: TRBV30
d_call: NA
j_call: TRBJ2-1
clone_size: NA
cdr3_aa: CAWSVLPSSYNEQFF
cdr3_nt: TGTGCCTGGAGTGTACTCCCGAGCTCCTACAATGAGCAGTTCTTC

v_call: TRBV7-9
d_call: NA
j_call: TRBJ2-1
clone_size: NA
cdr3_aa: CASTLAGPLGNEQFF
cdr3_nt: TGTGCCAGCACCCTGGCCGGGCCCTTGGGCAATGAGCAGTTCTTC

v_call: TRBV25-1
d_call: NA
j_call: TRBJ2-3
clone_size: once
cdr3_aa: CASSGDFTDTQYF
cdr3_nt: TGTGCCAGCAGTGGGGACTTCACAGATACGCAGTATTTT

v_call: TRBV12-3/TRBV12-4
d_call: NA
j_call: TRBJ1-5
clone_size: NA
cdr3_aa: CASSPDFRQPQHF
cdr3_nt: TGTGCCAGCAGTCCCGATTTTCGTCAGCCCCAGCATTTT

v_call: TRBV28
d_call: NA
j_call: TRBJ2-3
clone_size: NA
cdr3_aa: CASIAEGDTQYF
cdr3_nt: TGTGCCAGCATAGCTGAGGGTGATACGCAGTATTTT

v_call: TRBV5-8
d_call: TRBD1
j_call: TRBJ2-5
clone_size: NA
cdr3_aa: CASSSWTGVETQYF
cdr3_nt: TGTGCCAGCAGCTCCTGGACAGGGGTTGAGACCCAGTACTTC

v_call: TRBV6-5
d_call: NA
j_call: TRBJ2-3
clone_size: NA
cdr3_aa: CASSRTTSRDTQYF
cdr3_nt: TGTGCCAGCAGTCGAACTACGAGCCGGGATACGCAGTATTTT

v_call: TRBV4-1
d_call: TRBD2
j_call: TRBJ2-3
clone_size: once
cdr3_aa: CASSLSGSSTDTQYF
cdr3_nt: TGCGCCAGCAGCCTTAGCGGGAGCAGCACAGATACGCAGTATTTT

v_call: TRBV6-2/TRBV6-3
d_call: NA
j_call: TRBJ1-2
clone_size: NA
cdr3_aa: CASSALWGHGYTF
cdr3_nt: TGTGCCAGCAGTGCCTTGTGGGGGCATGGCTACACCTTC

v_call: TRBV5-5
d_call: NA
j_call: TRBJ1-3
clone_size: NA
cdr3_aa: CASSTWTERNTIYF
cdr3_nt: TGTGCCAGCAGCACCTGGACAGAAAGAAACACCATATATTTT

v_call: TRBV4-3
d_call: NA
j_call: TRBJ2-3
clone_size: NA
cdr3_aa: CASSQEGSVDTQYF
cdr3_nt: TGCGCCAGCAGCCAAGAGGGGTCGGTAGATACGCAGTATTTT

v_call: TRBV7-9
d_call: NA
j_call: TRBJ2-2
clone_size: NA
cdr3_aa: CASSSSLSEPGELFF
cdr3_nt: TGTGCCAGCAGCTCCTCCCTTAGCGAGCCCGGGGAGCTGTTTTTT

v_call: TRBV18
d_call: TRBD1
j_call: TRBJ2-3
clone_size: NA
cdr3_aa: CASSPTPGTGGTDTQYF
cdr3_nt: TGTGCCAGCTCGCCGACTCCCGGGACAGGGGGCACAGATACGCAGTATTTT

v_call: TRBV27
d_call: NA
j_call: TRBJ1-6
clone_size: once
cdr3_aa: CASSSRPYNSPLHF
cdr3_nt: TGTGCCAGCAGTTCCAGACCGTATAATTCACCCCTCCACTTT

v_call: TRBV2
d_call: NA
j_call: TRBJ1-5
clone_size: NA
cdr3_aa: CASRENSYSNQPQHF
cdr3_nt: TGTGCCAGCAGGGAAAATAGTTATAGCAATCAGCCCCAGCATTTT

v_call: TRBV5-1
d_call: TRBD1
j_call: TRBJ2-1
clone_size: NA
cdr3_aa: CASSLEGQGAYNEQFF
cdr3_nt: TGCGCCAGCAGCTTGGAAGGACAGGGGGCCTACAATGAGCAGTTCTTC

v_call: TRBV5-6
d_call: NA
j_call: TRBJ1-2
clone_size: once
cdr3_aa: CASSFGTARWVYTF
cdr3_nt: TGTGCCAGCAGCTTCGGGACCGCTCGTTGGGTCTACACCTTC

v_call: TRBV28
d_call: NA
j_call: TRBJ1-5
clone_size: NA
cdr3_aa: CASDDGYNQPQHF
cdr3_nt: TGTGCCAGTGATGACGGATACAATCAGCCCCAGCATTTT

v_call: TRBV6-1
d_call: NA
j_call: TRBJ2-7
clone_size: NA
cdr3_aa: CASSDLGQLLSYEQYF
cdr3_nt: TGTGCCAGCAGTGATCTCGGACAGTTACTCTCCTACGAGCAGTACTTC

v_call: TRBV7-9
d_call: NA
j_call: TRBJ1-2
clone_size: NA
cdr3_aa: CASSLEELYSYGYTF
cdr3_nt: TGTGCCAGCAGCTTAGAGGAATTGTACAGCTATGGCTACACCTTC

v_call: TRBV6-2/TRBV6-3
d_call: TRBD2
j_call: TRBJ2-3
clone_size: NA
cdr3_aa: CASSWATSGRVDTQYF
cdr3_nt: TGTGCCAGCAGTTGGGCGACTAGCGGGAGAGTCGATACGCAGTATTTT

v_call: TRBV28
d_call: TRBD1
j_call: TRBJ1-4
clone_size: NA
cdr3_aa: CASSLWGGDSENEKLFF
cdr3_nt: TGTGCCAGCAGTTTATGGGGGGGGGACAGTGAGAATGAAAAACTGTTTTTT

v_call: TRBV9
d_call: NA
j_call: TRBJ2-5
clone_size: NA
cdr3_aa: CASSPSDLPETQYF
cdr3_nt: TGTGCCAGCAGCCCCTCGGACTTACCAGAGACCCAGTACTTC

v_call: TRBV9
d_call: NA
j_call: TRBJ2-1
clone_size: NA
cdr3_aa: CASSVLPERAYNEQFF
cdr3_nt: TGTGCCAGCAGCGTTCTGCCTGAGAGGGCCTACAATGAGCAGTTCTTC

v_call: TRBV19
d_call: NA
j_call: TRBJ1-4
clone_size: NA
cdr3_aa: CASSIVSPATNEKLFF
cdr3_nt: TGTGCCAGTAGTATCGTCAGCCCTGCAACTAATGAAAAACTGTTTTTT